This T cell receptor beta chain derives from a study of type 1 regulatory T cells. Via MiXCR, TCRdb re-called the reads, giving one row per CDR3 protein. The profile shows tens of thousands of distinct CDR3 sequences, 10% to 15% of them singletons. With regard to this clonotype: What it binds is not known.

From germline, CDR1 is KGHDR and CDR2 SFDVKD. This CDR3 region has 18 residues. Trimming took 4 bases from V and 7 from J, leaving 25 bases between them. The chain carries TRBV24-1 and TRBJ2-1, with D possibly TRBD2 on 6 matching bases. The origin of this receptor is a human donor in good health. Sequenced material: cultured non-Tr1 T cells, either the whole culture or a sorted T cell fraction (not recorded which). For the CDR3, the DNA is TGTGCCACCAGTGACCCTAGTGGAGGGGCCGGGGTCCGGAATGAGCAGTTCTTC. Protein product: CATSDPSGGAGVRNEQFF.